Shown below are 9 T cell receptor beta chains from a single sample sequenced in a study of tissue T cells after allogeneic stem cell transplantation. The protocol was immunoSEQ multiplex PCR, while the TCRdb copy is restricted to in-frame clones and leaves out a portion. The table includes about 5,700 clones, under 60% detected once. Time point of the sample: mouse harvest day 14 after allogeneic transplant. Tail vein injection delivered 10^7 T-cell-depleted bone marrow cells and 10^6 splenic CD5+ T cells. The material sequenced was gut tissue. Every receptor here comes from a female BALB/c mouse given C57BL/6 T cells with graft-versus-host disease after an allogeneic hematopoietic cell transplant.

Remarks on this clone: The listed genes are named as in mouse. Coverage ceases 1 residue before the CDR3 finishes, and the germline J gene fills in the end. This chain uses TRBV13-3 with TRBJ2-4; TRBD2 matches at 8 bases. The junction had 6 bases not matched to a gene; V was cut back by 3 bases and J by 3 bases. This CDR3 comprises 15 residues. CDR1 is NNHDY and CDR2 is SYVADS in the germline V gene. The CDR3 DNA, read in part, is TGTGCCAGCAGTGTAGACTGGGGTAACCAAAACACCTTGTAC. Protein sequence: CASSVDWGNQNTLY. The CDR3 as a whole reads CASSVDWGNQNTLYF. Variable domain in full (rest from reference TRBV13-3 and TRBJ2-4): EAAVTQSPRSKVAVTGGKVTLSCHQTNNHDYMYWYRQDTGHGLRLIHYSYVADSTEKGDIPDGYKASRPSQENFSLILELASLSQTAVYFCASSVDWGNQNTLYFGAGTRLSVL.

This clone counts as medium-sized. Germline and genes here are mouse. The read ends 1 residue shy of where the CDR3 ends; the end is completed using the germline J gene. The chain links TRBV13-1 to TRBJ1-4; 10 bases line up with TRBD1. V lost 6 bases to trimming and J lost 7 bases; unmatched junction nucleotides: 3. The CDR3 consists of 13 residues. Germline V gene data show CDR1 as NSHNY and CDR2 as SYGAGN. The sequenced CDR3 bases are TGTGCCAGCATGGGACAGGGGAGCGAAAGATTATTT. Translating it yields CASMGQGSERLF. The entire CDR3 protein is CASMGQGSERLFF. Full variable domain (missing parts from reference TRBV13-1 and TRBJ1-4): EAAVTQSPRNKVTVTGGNVTLSCRQTNSHNYMYWYRQDTGHGLRLIHYSYGAGNLRIGDVPDGYKATRTTQEDFFLLLELASPSQTSLYFCASMGQGSERLFFGHGTKLSVL.

Concerning this clone: Mouse gene names apply. The CDR3 goes on 1 residue after the read ends, and that part is filled in from the germline J gene. The chain joins TRBV5 to TRBJ2-3, with TRBD2 as a possible D gene (6 bases). The CDR3 consists of 15 residues. Germline CDR1 and CDR2: LGHNA and YNLKQL (reference sequence). V lost 1 base and J lost 3, with 11 bases in between. The covered CDR3 bases are TGTGCCAGCAGCCAAGTCTTGGGGGTGGCAGAAACGCTGTAT. It codes for CASSQVLGVAETLY. The CDR3, in full, reads CASSQVLGVAETLYF.

About this clone: Here the gene names and germline are mouse. The read gets to within 1 residue of the CDR3 end, and the germline J gene fills in the rest. V and J are TRBV3 and TRBJ2-3, with D tentatively TRBD2 (5 bases). Germline V gene sequence: CDR1 SNHLY, CDR2 FYNGKV (reference sequence). V was shortened by 5 bases and J by 0 bases, with 12 bases between the two germline ends. The CDR3 spans 15 residues. CDR3 DNA (partial): TGTGCCAGCAGCCCTTACTGGACTAGTGCAGAAACGCTGTAT. Amino acids: CASSPYWTSAETLY. The full CDR3 protein reads CASSPYWTSAETLYF.

In its sample, this clone was seen a few times. Gene and germline names: mouse. The read ends 1 residue shy of where the CDR3 ends; the end is completed using the germline J gene. The V call is TRBV5, the J call TRBJ2-7, with D possibly TRBD2 on 7 matching bases. Germline lookup yields CDR1 LGHNA and CDR2 YNLKQL (reference sequence). The V and J ends lost 0 bases and 0 bases respectively, with 15 bases between them. The CDR3 totals 17 residues. CDR3 DNA (partial): TGTGCCAGCAGCCAAGATGCTGGGGGCCTACTCTCCTATGAACAGTAC. As protein: CASSQDAGGLLSYEQY. The entire CDR3 protein reads CASSQDAGGLLSYEQYF.

As to this clone: Gene names and germline refer to mouse. The CDR3 end falls 1 residue outside the read, so it is completed with the germline J gene. The chain has TRBV1 and TRBJ1-4, with a tentative D call TRBD1 (5 bases). The germline gives CDR1 NSQYPW, CDR2 LRSPGD (reference sequence). The CDR3 extends over 13 amino acids. V dropped 3 bases and J dropped 6 bases, with 8 bases sitting between them. CDR3 sequence reads: CTCSAGGDERLFF. The covered CDR3 bases are TGCACCTGCAGTGCGGGGGGGGACGAAAGATTATTT. Full variable domain (remainder filled in from reference TRBV1 and TRBJ1-4): VTLLEQNPRWRLVPRGQAVNLRCILKNSQYPWMSWYQQDLQKQLQWLFTLRSPGDKEVKSLPGADYLATRVTDTELRLQVANMSQGRTLYCTCSAGGDERLFFGHGTKLSVL.

The sample holds a few counts of this clone. The listed genes are named as in mouse. Coverage ceases 1 residue before the CDR3 finishes, and the germline J gene fills in the end. The chain combines TRBV13-2 with TRBJ2-7; D is uncertain. From germline, CDR1 is NNHNN and CDR2 SYGAGS (reference sequence). The CDR3 runs 11 residues. With 5 bases removed from V and 4 bases from J, the gap between germline ends came to 7 bases. CDR3 DNA (partial): TGTGCCAGCGGCAAGGAGTATGAACAGTAC. This gives the protein CASGKEYEQY. The whole CDR3 reads CASGKEYEQYF.

Points on this clone: Each gene name is a mouse one. The read terminates 1 residue ahead of where the CDR3 ends, so the germline J gene completes it. This chain uses TRBV3 with TRBJ2-3, with a tentative D call TRBD2 (7 bases). This CDR3 contains 14 residues. The germline V gene encodes CDR1 SNHLY and CDR2 FYNGKV (reference sequence). Trimming removed 1 base from V and 4 bases from J, with 9 bases in between. CDR3 bases read: TGTGCCAGCAGCTTAGGGGGGGCCTCAGAAACGCTGTAT. This translates into CASSLGGASETLY. The whole CDR3 is CASSLGGASETLYF.

This clone was observed a few times. The listed genes are named as in mouse. The read ends 1 residue before the CDR3 terminus; that terminus is restored from the germline J gene. V usage is TRBV31 and J usage is TRBJ1-3; D unclear. The CDR3 extends over 15 amino acids. Germline V gene lookup returns CDR1 GKSSPN and CDR2 SITVG. V shed 0 bases and J shed 0 bases, with 9 bases lying between them. The covered CDR3 bases are TGTGCCTGGAGTCTAGGACTGAATTCTGGAAATACGCTCTAT. Its translation: CAWSLGLNSGNTLY. The CDR3 reads in full as CAWSLGLNSGNTLYF.